This TCR beta chain was sequenced during a study of neurological immune-mediated disorders. The study, taken as a whole, reports: Multiple sclerosis patients had less TCR clonal expansion than even healthy controls, unlike HTLV-1-associated myelopathy.

This clonotype was seen many times. Antigen: not known. Trimming cost V 1 base and J 7 bases; bases outside gene matches: 10. The CDR3 runs to 16 residues. Germline V gives CDR1 SGHTA, CDR2 FQGTGA. Time point here: longitudinal time-point 1 (baseline). The making of cDNA relied on 5'RACE with 10-nucleotide random UMIs. Over 200 million TCR-beta sequences, together covering 15-18 subjects, were produced by every individual sequencing run that was carried out. TCRdb itself ran the 5' RACE reads through MiXCR, one entry per CDR3 protein. The sample contains under 90,000 distinct CDR3 sequences, more than 8.5% of which appear only once.

The receptor was isolated from a man aged 25-40 years in good health. The sample was PBMCs. The chain uses TRBV7-3 and TRBJ2-4; 7 nucleotides match TRBD1. CDR3 sequence reads: CASSLNAGQAGNIQYF. For the CDR3, the DNA is TGTGCCAGCAGCTTAAACGCCGGACAGGCAGGCAACATTCAGTACTTC.